These T cell receptor beta chains were read from a single sample in a study of cytomegalovirus exposure and HLA in healthy donors. Sequencing was performed with immunoSEQ multiplex PCR; in TCRdb, only in-frame clones are kept and a portion is missing. The sample includes some 130,000 clones, roughly four fifths seen only once; the top ten take 3.3%. The sample comprised PBMCs. Source of these receptors: a woman aged 25-40 years in good health and CMV-seropositive. CDR3s include the opening cysteine and the closing phenylalanine or tryptophan. Each record gives: D gene, J gene, V gene, clone size, CDR3 DNA, CDR3 protein. D genes are given only for firm matches. A clone size is listed for some rows: how often the clone was seen (once, few, many), or a class if it is expanded.

. | TRBJ1-3 | TRBV4-2 | . | TGTGCCAGCAGCCAGGAAGCCTCGGGACTTAAGTTCTCTGGAAACACCATATATTTT | CASSQEASGLKFSGNTIYF
. | TRBJ2-3 | TRBV12-2 | . | TGTGCAAGTCGCTTGGACAAGACAGGACCGGAGCACAATACGCAGTATTTT | CASRLDKTGPEHNTQYF
. | TRBJ2-2 | TRBV5-5 | few | TGTGCCAGCAGCTTGATGAGGGGGGGCACCATCGGGGAGCTGTTTTTT | CASSLMRGGTIGELFF
. | TRBJ2-7 | TRBV29-1 | . | TGCAGCGTTGGAACTTTTGGCTCCTACGAGCAGTACTTC | CSVGTFGSYEQYF
. | TRBJ2-7 | TRBV6-1 | . | TGTGCCAGCAGTGAGAGCGGACCTGCCTACGAGCAGTACTTC | CASSESGPAYEQYF
TRBD1 | TRBJ1-4 | TRBV29-1 | . | TGCAGCGGACAGGGAATTCCCTCAGCGACTAATGAAAAACTGTTTTTT | CSGQGIPSATNEKLFF
TRBD1 | TRBJ1-6 | TRBV7-2 | . | TGTGCCAGCAGCCCAGATGGGACAGGGAACTATAATTCACCCCTCCACTTT | CASSPDGTGNYNSPLHF
. | TRBJ1-1 | TRBV5-4 | . | TGTGCCAGCAGCTCCCCAATTAGTAGAGCCTACTCGGACACTGAAGCTTTCTTT | CASSSPISRAYSDTEAFF
. | TRBJ1-3 | TRBV28 | . | TGTGCCAGCAGTTCACGAGGTATCACCATATATTTT | CASSSRGITIYF
. | TRBJ1-4 | TRBV28 | . | TGTGCCAGCAGTCCAACCAGTAATCTTGAAAAACTGTTTTTT | CASSPTSNLEKLFF
. | TRBJ2-2 | TRBV13 | . | TGTGCCAGCAGCTCGGGAACCGGGGAGCTGTTTTTT | CASSSGTGELFF
. | TRBJ1-5 | TRBV7-9 | few | TGTGCCAGCAGCCCCGGGAGAGATCAGCCCCAGCATTTT | CASSPGRDQPQHF
. | TRBJ2-5 | TRBV25-1 | . | TGTGCCAGCAGTGAATACACAGGTCAAGAGACCCAGTACTTC | CASSEYTGQETQYF
. | TRBJ2-5 | TRBV7-9 | few | TGTGCCAGCAGCTTCGGGGAGACCCAGTACTTC | CASSFGETQYF
TRBD2 | TRBJ2-1 | TRBV13 | . | TGTGCCAGCAGCTTAGGAGTAATCGGATCCGGGACTACCAATGAGCAGTTCTTC | CASSLGVIGSGTTNEQFF
TRBD1 | TRBJ1-1 | TRBV19 | . | TGTGCCAGTAATGACAGGGTTAGGGGCACTGAAGCTTTCTTT | CASNDRVRGTEAFF
TRBD2 | TRBJ2-2 | TRBV10-3 | . | TGTGCCACCGCGGCGCTAGCGGGGGGGCCGAACACCGGGGAGCTGTTTTTT | CATAALAGGPNTGELFF
TRBD1 | TRBJ2-5 | TRBV4-2 | . | TGTGCCAGCAGCCCGCTACAGGGGGCGAGCCTGGAGACCCAGTACTTC | CASSPLQGASLETQYF
TRBD1 | TRBJ1-1 | TRBV16 | . | TGTGCCAGCAGCCTCCTGACAGGGGATGCTGAAGCTTTCTTT | CASSLLTGDAEAFF
TRBD1 | TRBJ1-6 | TRBV4-3 | . | TGCGCCAGCAGTGAAGGGACAGTGATGTCCTCCTATAATTCACCCCTCCACTTT | CASSEGTVMSSYNSPLHF
. | TRBJ1-1 | TRBV28 | . | TGTGCCATAGCCATGCGGAACACTGAAGCTTTCTTT | CAIAMRNTEAFF
. | TRBJ2-4 | TRBV15 | . | TGTGCCACCAGCAGCAAACAGGAGCTAGCCAAAAACATTCAGTACTTC | CATSSKQELAKNIQYF
. | TRBJ1-2 | TRBV2 | . | TGTGCCAGCAGTCCCTCCTATGGCTACACCTTC | CASSPSYGYTF
TRBD2 | TRBJ2-1 | TRBV6-1 | . | TGTGCCAGCAGTGAGGGACTAGCAAACTACAATGAGCAGTTCTTC | CASSEGLANYNEQFF
TRBD1 | TRBJ1-5 | TRBV7-2 | . | TGTGCCAGCAGCTGGAAACAGGGGGCGGATCAGCCCCAGCATTTT | CASSWKQGADQPQHF
TRBD2 | TRBJ2-5 | TRBV9 | . | TGTGCCAGCAGCGCGGGGACTAGCGGGGGGACCCAAGAGACCCAGTACTTC | CASSAGTSGGTQETQYF
. | TRBJ2-3 | TRBV28 | . | TGTGCCAGCAGTTTGGGGCGCCCCACAGATACGCAGTATTTT | CASSLGRPTDTQYF
. | TRBJ2-7 | TRBV27 | . | TGTGCCAGCAGTTTACGGGGGATCGGCGAGCAGTACTTC | CASSLRGIGEQYF
TRBD1 | TRBJ1-1 | TRBV5-1 | . | TGCGCCAGCAGCTCTACAGGGGGCACAGGCACTGAAGCTTTCTTT | CASSSTGGTGTEAFF
TRBD1 | TRBJ2-1 | TRBV15 | few | TGTGCCACCAGCAGAGATCTCCGGGACAGGGGTAACAATGAGCAGTTCTTC | CATSRDLRDRGNNEQFF
. | TRBJ1-2 | TRBV4-3 | . | TGCGCCAGCAGCCAAGATCTAGGAGGGATCCTCTATGGCTACACCTTC | CASSQDLGGILYGYTF
TRBD1 | TRBJ1-2 | TRBV4-1 | . | TGCGCCAGCAGCCAATTGTACAGGGGGCGCGAGGGCAGCGGCTACACCTTC | CASSQLYRGREGSGYTF
TRBD1 | TRBJ1-2 | TRBV5-6 | . | TGTGCCAGCAGCCCGTTCCAGGACAGGGGTGACTATGGCTACACCTTC | CASSPFQDRGDYGYTF
. | TRBJ2-6 | TRBV7-2 | . | TGTGCCAGCAGCCCGGGTCTCTCTGGGGCCAACGTCCTGACTTTC | CASSPGLSGANVLTF
. | TRBJ1-1 | TRBV29-1 | . | TGCAGCTGTGGGGGAGGGAACACTGAAGCTTTCTTT | CSCGGGNTEAFF
TRBD1 | TRBJ2-2 | TRBV4-2 | . | TGTGCCAGCAGCCAAGCGCGGACAGGGGGCATCACCGGGGAGCTGTTTTTT | CASSQARTGGITGELFF
TRBD1 | TRBJ2-3 | TRBV29-1 | . | TGCAGCGTTGAAACGGGACAGGGATATTATACGCAGTATTTT | CSVETGQGYYTQYF
. | TRBJ1-2 | TRBV28 | . | TGTGCCAGCAGTTTATGGGTTGGGGGCTTCTATGGCTACACCTTC | CASSLWVGGFYGYTF
. | TRBJ2-5 | TRBV4-1 | once | TGCGCCAGCAGCCAATGGACAGAAAACCAAGAGACCCAGTACTTC | CASSQWTENQETQYF
TRBD2 | TRBJ2-2 | TRBV9 | once | TGTGCCAGCAGCATCGGACTAGTGTCGAACACCGGGGAGCTGTTTTTT | CASSIGLVSNTGELFF
. | TRBJ1-5 | TRBV19 | few | TGTGCCAGTAGTACACTTAGAGGTCCCTATCAGCCCCAGCATTTT | CASSTLRGPYQPQHF
TRBD2 | TRBJ2-1 | TRBV18 | once | TGTGCCAGCTCACCACTAGCGGGCGCCTACAATGAGCAGTTCTTC | CASSPLAGAYNEQFF
. | TRBJ1-5 | TRBV29-1 | . | TGCAGCGCCACAGGGTGGGGCAATCAGCCCCAGCATTTT | CSATGWGNQPQHF
. | TRBJ1-1 | TRBV29-1 | . | TGCAGCGTTGAGTGGGGCATTCAGATGAACACTGAAGCTTTCTTT | CSVEWGIQMNTEAFF
. | TRBJ1-3 | TRBV5-8 | . | TGTGCCAGCAGCCGTACCAAAACAGGGATATACTCTGGAAACACCATATATTTT | CASSRTKTGIYSGNTIYF
TRBD1 | TRBJ2-1 | TRBV9 | . | TGTGCCAGCAGTGAGACGGGACAGGGGGCTATGCAGTTCTTC | CASSETGQGAMQFF
TRBD1 | TRBJ1-1 | TRBV6-5 | few | TGTGCCAGCAGTCCCAGGGACAGGGGAAACACTGAAGCTTTCTTT | CASSPRDRGNTEAFF
TRBD1 | TRBJ1-1 | TRBV4-1 | . | TGCGCCAGCAGGACAGTAGGGGGCTCTCGGGAAGCTTTCTTT | CASRTVGGSREAFF
. | TRBJ1-5 | TRBV28 | . | TGTGCCAGCAGTTTTCAGAAGGGGTACAGCAATCAGCCCCAGCATTTT | CASSFQKGYSNQPQHF
. | TRBJ1-6 | TRBV6-4 | large | TGTGCCAGCACCGAATCAGGGGAAGGTAATTCACCCCTCCACTTT | CASTESGEGNSPLHF
. | TRBJ1-6 | TRBV7-6 | . | TGTGCCAGCAGCTTAGAAGCGACAGAGGCTTCACCCCTCCACTTT | CASSLEATEASPLHF
. | TRBJ1-3 | TRBV29-1 | . | TGCAGCGTTGAAGGATTGTGGGGGCTCGGAGGAAACACCATATATTTT | CSVEGLWGLGGNTIYF
TRBD1 | TRBJ1-2 | TRBV27 | . | TGTGCCAGCAGCTCCGCAGGGGGGACAAATGGCTACACCTTC | CASSSAGGTNGYTF
. | TRBJ2-2 | TRBV15 | . | TGTGCCACCAGCGGGGGACACATGAACACCGGGGAGCTGTTTTTT | CATSGGHMNTGELFF
TRBD1 | TRBJ2-5 | TRBV28 | . | TGTGCCAGCAGTTTATTGGGGACAGGGTTTCTACAAGAGACCCAGTACTTC | CASSLLGTGFLQETQYF
. | TRBJ2-7 | TRBV2 | . | TGTGCCAGCAGTGAGAGTAACGGGGGTGGCTACGAGCAGTACTTC | CASSESNGGGYEQYF
TRBD1 | TRBJ2-1 | TRBV7-3 | . | TGTGCCAGCAGCTTCCATGGACAGGGGTCCTACAATGAGCAGTTCTTC | CASSFHGQGSYNEQFF
TRBD2 | TRBJ2-1 | TRBV9 | . | TGTGCCAGCAGCGGGGCGGGGGGCACCTACAATGAGCAGTTCTTC | CASSGAGGTYNEQFF
TRBD2 | TRBJ2-1 | TRBV10-3 | once | TGTGCCATCAGTGAATGGGGACTAGCGGGTTCGAGCTCCTACAATGAGCAGTTCTTC | CAISEWGLAGSSSYNEQFF
TRBD1 | TRBJ1-2 | TRBV11-2 | . | TGTGCCAGCAGCTTAGACAGGGGGCCCAACTATGGCTACACCTTC | CASSLDRGPNYGYTF